Listed below are T cell receptor beta chains from one sample, sequenced in a study of T cells after yellow fever vaccination. TCRdb reprocessed the 5' RACE reads with MiXCR, giving one entry per CDR3 protein. The sample records roughly 300,000 distinct CDR3 sequences, roughly 6.8% being singletons. The material sequenced was PBMCs, taken approximately 47 days after the first yellow fever vaccination. All receptors derive from a man younger than 35 who received the YFV17D yellow fever vaccine. CDR3s include the opening cysteine and the closing phenylalanine or tryptophan. Fields, in order: clone size, V gene, D gene, J gene, CDR3 protein, CDR3 DNA. D genes are given only for firm matches. Some rows have no size entry. The others give once, few or many, or a class for an expanded clone.

.	TRBV5-1	.	TRBJ1-3	CASSLVEAGRNTIYF	TGCGCCAGCAGCTTGGTGGAAGCAGGGCGAAACACCATATATTTT
many	TRBV6-5	.	TRBJ1-2	CASSYTRPAPGGDYGYTF	TGTGCCAGCAGTTACACTCGACCAGCACCGGGAGGTGACTATGGCTACACCTTC
.	TRBV6-1	TRBD1	TRBJ1-5	CASSPGGGLNQPQHF	TGTGCCAGCAGCCCAGGAGGGGGCCTAAATCAGCCCCAGCATTTT
many	TRBV7-2	.	TRBJ2-3	CASSQGGNRAQYF	TGTGCCAGCTCACAGGGCGGGAATCGTGCGCAGTATTTT
.	TRBV12-3/TRBV12-4	.	TRBJ2-2	CASSRGPTTGELFF	TGTGCCAGCAGTAGGGGACCGACCACCGGGGAGCTGTTTTTT
.	TRBV11-1	.	TRBJ2-1	CASSSKWSGGAAYNEQFF	TGTGCCAGCAGCTCGAAATGGAGTGGGGGGGCAGCCTACAATGAGCAGTTCTTC
few	TRBV28	TRBD2	TRBJ2-3	CASKWGGTDTQYF	TGTGCCAGCAAGTGGGGGGGGACAGATACGCAGTATTTT
.	TRBV18	TRBD1	TRBJ1-5	CASSAGQGDQPQHF	TGTGCCAGCTCAGCGGGACAGGGGGATCAGCCCCAGCATTTT
many	TRBV5-1	TRBD1	TRBJ1-6	CASSAGQGGHSPLHF	TGCGCCAGCAGCGCGGGACAGGGAGGTCATTCACCCCTCCACTTT
.	TRBV7-2	.	TRBJ2-7	CASSFQGITYEQYF	TGTGCCAGCAGCTTTCAAGGGATTACCTACGAGCAGTACTTC
few	TRBV23-1	TRBD1	TRBJ1-1	CASSQTNWSGQSNTEAFF	TGCGCCAGCAGTCAAACGAATTGGTCGGGACAGTCGAACACTGAAGCTTTCTTT
many	TRBV12-3/TRBV12-4	.	TRBJ1-1	CASSLRGATEAFF	TGTGCCAGCAGCCTTCGGGGGGCGACTGAAGCTTTCTTT
.	TRBV7-6	.	TRBJ2-2	CASIRPRAGNTGELFF	TGTGCCAGCATCCGTCCCCGGGCGGGGAACACCGGGGAGCTGTTTTTT
few	TRBV6-2/TRBV6-3	.	TRBJ2-1	CASSGRVGRDEQFF	TGTGCCAGCAGCGGACGCGTTGGGCGGGATGAGCAGTTCTTC
few	TRBV19	.	TRBJ2-3	CASSLLLTTDTQYF	TGTGCCAGTAGTCTACTGCTCACGACAGATACGCAGTATTTT
few	TRBV29-1	TRBD1	TRBJ2-3	CSFLDRGGTDTQYF	TGCAGCTTTCTAGACAGGGGGGGGACAGATACGCAGTATTTT
many	TRBV6-5	.	TRBJ2-3	CASSYSMPIRGATTDTQYF	TGTGCCAGCAGTTACTCGATGCCCATTAGGGGGGCTACCACAGATACGCAGTATTTT
.	TRBV18	.	TRBJ2-6	CASSPLRRGISGANVLTF	TGTGCCAGCTCACCACTGAGACGGGGCATCTCTGGGGCCAACGTCCTGACTTTC
many	TRBV5-4	.	TRBJ2-1	CASRRGASSYNEQFF	TGTGCCAGCAGGAGGGGGGCCAGTTCCTACAATGAGCAGTTCTTC
few	TRBV24-1	.	TRBJ2-5	CATSEDREGRETQYF	TGTGCCACCAGTGAGGACAGGGAGGGTAGGGAGACCCAGTACTTC
many	TRBV5-1	.	TRBJ2-1	CASSSQGGGSEQFF	TGCGCCAGCAGCTCGCAGGGTGGAGGCAGTGAGCAGTTCTTC
few	TRBV3-1	TRBD1	TRBJ2-5	CASSRMTGQETQYF	TGTGCCAGCAGCCGCATGACAGGGCAAGAGACCCAGTACTTC
.	TRBV7-9	TRBD2	TRBJ2-5	CASSLISGGPWGETQYF	TGTGCCAGCAGCTTAATCAGCGGGGGGCCCTGGGGAGAGACCCAGTACTTC
few	TRBV11-2	.	TRBJ1-3	CASSPTSSGNTIYF	TGTGCCAGCAGTCCCACAAGCTCTGGAAACACCATATATTTT
many	TRBV20-1	.	TRBJ1-4	CSARRQPGEKLFF	TGCAGTGCGAGACGGCAGCCTGGGGAAAAACTGTTTTTT
few	TRBV11-2	.	TRBJ1-6	CASSSRTFLYNSPLHF	TGTGCCAGCAGCTCTAGGACCTTTTTATATAATTCACCCCTCCACTTT
few	TRBV7-2	TRBD2	TRBJ2-1	CASRKWGGSSYNEQFF	TGTGCCAGCAGGAAATGGGGGGGGAGCTCCTACAATGAGCAGTTCTTC
many	TRBV7-9	TRBD1	TRBJ2-7	CASSLDFDRGPTYEQYF	TGTGCCAGCAGCTTAGATTTCGACAGGGGGCCAACCTACGAGCAGTACTTC
many	TRBV6-1	.	TRBJ2-3	CASSLTTRTDTQYF	TGTGCCAGCAGTCTTACTACGCGCACAGATACGCAGTATTTT
few	TRBV6-5	TRBD2	TRBJ2-5	CASSYSTLSGGALETQYF	TGTGCCAGCAGTTACTCGACTCTTAGCGGGGGGGCCTTGGAGACCCAGTACTTC
few	TRBV12-3/TRBV12-4	.	TRBJ1-1	CASSLGVMNTEAFF	TGTGCCAGCAGTTTGGGTGTGATGAACACTGAAGCTTTCTTT
few	TRBV7-2	.	TRBJ2-1	CASSLAKPYNEQFF	TGTGCCAGCAGCTTAGCTAAGCCTTACAATGAGCAGTTCTTC
few	TRBV7-9	.	TRBJ1-2	CASGKEYNYGYTF	TGTGCCAGCGGGAAGGAGTACAACTATGGCTACACCTTC
few	TRBV10-2	TRBD1	TRBJ2-1	CASMSGQGSSGEQFF	TGCGCCAGCATGTCGGGACAGGGATCGTCGGGTGAGCAGTTCTTC
.	TRBV29-1	.	TRBJ1-2	CSVDKEGYGYTF	TGCAGCGTTGACAAGGAGGGGTATGGCTACACCTTC
few	TRBV5-1	.	TRBJ2-5	CASMGDNGDQYF	TGCGCCAGCATGGGGGACAACGGGGACCAGTACTTC